This T cell receptor (beta chain) was obtained from a study of blood T cell repertoires in COVID-19. At the level of the study: COVID-19 samples collected from the United States, Italy and Spain covered acute and convalescent phases.

In this sample, this clone turned up once. Germline CDR1 and CDR2: SGHKS and YYEKEE (reference sequence). CDR3 length: 15 residues. Trimming removed 4 bases at V and 5 bases at J, with 18 bases between. As processed by the authors: For nucleated cells, counts were estimated from reference gene primer amplification. Generated by immunoSEQ multiplex PCR, the TCRdb table keeps only in-frame clones and is missing some. The DNA was the basis for D and trimming; V, J and clone size are from that table. This sample carries 200,000 to 300,000 clones, 80% to 90% of them seen once, and the ten largest clones take over 1.3%.

Sequencing was done on a sample of peripheral blood. J is TRBJ1-2 and V is TRBV5-5, with D uncertain. The receptor's source is an elderly man with acute or convalescent COVID-19. Here the CDR3 DNA reads TGTGCCAGCAGCCCTACCCCCGAGGAGCCATATGGCTACACCTTC. The encoded protein is CASSPTPEEPYGYTF.